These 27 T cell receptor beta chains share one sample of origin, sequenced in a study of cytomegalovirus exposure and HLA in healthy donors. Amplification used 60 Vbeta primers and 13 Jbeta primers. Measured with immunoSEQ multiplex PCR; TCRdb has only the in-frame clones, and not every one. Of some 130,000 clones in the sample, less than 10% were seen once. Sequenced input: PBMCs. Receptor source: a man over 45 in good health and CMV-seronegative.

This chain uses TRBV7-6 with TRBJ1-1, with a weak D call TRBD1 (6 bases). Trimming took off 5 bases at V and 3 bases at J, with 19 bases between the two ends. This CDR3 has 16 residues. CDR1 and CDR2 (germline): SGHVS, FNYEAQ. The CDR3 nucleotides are TGTGCCAGCAGCCCCGGGGGGCCAGGGACGCACACTGAAGCTTTCTTT. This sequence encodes CASSPGGPGTHTEAFF.

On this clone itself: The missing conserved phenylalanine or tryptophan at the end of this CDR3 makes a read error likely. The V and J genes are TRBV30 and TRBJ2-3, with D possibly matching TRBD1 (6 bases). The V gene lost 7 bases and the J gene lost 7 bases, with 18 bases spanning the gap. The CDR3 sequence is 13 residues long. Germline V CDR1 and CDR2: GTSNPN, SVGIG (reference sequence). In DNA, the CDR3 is TGTGCCTATGAGGGGGAGCGCAGGAATACGCAGTATGTT. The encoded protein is CAYEGERRNTQYV.

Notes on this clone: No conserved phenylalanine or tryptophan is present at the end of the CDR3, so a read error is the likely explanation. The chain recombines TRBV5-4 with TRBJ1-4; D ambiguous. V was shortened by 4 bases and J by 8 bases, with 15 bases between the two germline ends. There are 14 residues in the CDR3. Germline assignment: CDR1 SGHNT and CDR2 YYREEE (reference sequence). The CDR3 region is CASSARTAGEKLFV. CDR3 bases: TGTGCCAGCAGCGCTAGGACGGCGGGGGAAAAACTGTTTGTT.

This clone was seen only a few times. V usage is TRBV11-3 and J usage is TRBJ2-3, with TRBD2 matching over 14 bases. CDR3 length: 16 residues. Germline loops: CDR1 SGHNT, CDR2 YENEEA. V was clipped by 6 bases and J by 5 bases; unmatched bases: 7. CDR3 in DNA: TGTGCCAGCAGTGCCGGGACTAGCGGGAGAGGAGATACGCAGTATTTT. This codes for CASSAGTSGRGDTQYF.

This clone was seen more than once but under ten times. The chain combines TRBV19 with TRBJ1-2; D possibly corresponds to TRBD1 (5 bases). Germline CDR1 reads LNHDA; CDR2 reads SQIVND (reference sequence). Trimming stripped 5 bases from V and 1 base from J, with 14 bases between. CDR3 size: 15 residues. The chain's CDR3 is CASSADTLLNYGYTF. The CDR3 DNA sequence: TGTGCCAGTAGTGCGGACACGCTCCTTAACTATGGCTACACCTTC. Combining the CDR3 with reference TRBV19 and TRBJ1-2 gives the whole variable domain DGGITQSPKYLFRKEGQNVTLSCEQNLNHDAMYWYRQDPGQGLRLIYYSQIVNDFQKGDIAEGYSVSREKKESFPLTVTSAQKNPTAFYLCASSADTLLNYGYTFGSGTRLTVV.

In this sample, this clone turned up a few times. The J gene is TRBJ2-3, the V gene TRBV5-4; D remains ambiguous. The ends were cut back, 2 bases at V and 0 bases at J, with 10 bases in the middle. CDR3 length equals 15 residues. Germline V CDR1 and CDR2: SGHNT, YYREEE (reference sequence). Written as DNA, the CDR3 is TGTGCCAGCAGCTTCAAGGAGCTGAGCACAGATACGCAGTATTTT. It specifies CASSFKELSTDTQYF.

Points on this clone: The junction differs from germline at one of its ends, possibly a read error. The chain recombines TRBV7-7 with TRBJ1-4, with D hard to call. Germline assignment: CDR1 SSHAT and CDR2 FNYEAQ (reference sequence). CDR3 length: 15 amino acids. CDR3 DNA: TGTGCTAGCAGCTTAGGGATGGGCAGTGGCGAAAAACTGTTTTTT. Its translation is CASSLGMGSGEKLFF.

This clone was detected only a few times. The CDR3 reads CSGGDSGRGYEQYF. DNA for the CDR3: TGCAGCGGTGGGGATAGCGGAAGAGGGTACGAGCAGTACTTC. V usage is TRBV29-1 and J usage is TRBJ2-7; D possibly corresponds to TRBD2 (6 bases). The CDR3 extends over 14 amino acids. CDR1 SQVTM and CDR2 ANQGSEA come from the germline V gene. Trimming removed 7 bases at V and 4 bases at J, with 20 bases between.

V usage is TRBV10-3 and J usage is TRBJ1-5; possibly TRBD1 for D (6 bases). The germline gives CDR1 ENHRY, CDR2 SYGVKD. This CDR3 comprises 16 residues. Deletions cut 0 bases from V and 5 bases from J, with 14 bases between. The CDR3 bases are TGTGCCATCAGTGAGTCAAGAGGGGGGGGACATCAGCCCCAGCATTTT. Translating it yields CAISESRGGGHQPQHF.

CDR3 sequence (DNA): TGTGCCAGCAGCTTAGGCTCCGCTAGTGCGTACGAGCAGTACTTC. Protein sequence: CASSLGSASAYEQYF. This rearrangement joins TRBV7-2 to TRBJ2-7; D remains ambiguous. CDR1 and CDR2 (germline): SGHTA, FQGNSA. V was shortened by 1 base and J by 4 bases, with 14 bases between the two germline ends. The CDR3 has 15 residues.

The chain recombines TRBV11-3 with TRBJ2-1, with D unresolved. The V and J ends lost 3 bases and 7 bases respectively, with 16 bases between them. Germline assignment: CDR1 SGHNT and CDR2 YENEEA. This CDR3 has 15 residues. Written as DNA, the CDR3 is TGTGCCAGCAGCTTGGGTTCCATTAAGAGGAATGAGCAGTTCTTC. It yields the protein CASSLGSIKRNEQFF.

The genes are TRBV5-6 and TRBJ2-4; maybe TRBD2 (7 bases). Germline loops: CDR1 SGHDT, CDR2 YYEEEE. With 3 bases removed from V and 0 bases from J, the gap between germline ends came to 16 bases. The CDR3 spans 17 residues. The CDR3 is CASSSGGRILAKNIQYF. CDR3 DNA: TGTGCCAGCAGCTCGGGGGGCAGGATCCTAGCCAAAAACATTCAGTACTTC.

The CDR3 region has the DNA TGTGCCAGCTCTCCACTAGGGGGGGCCAACGTCCTGACTTTC. Protein product: CASSPLGGANVLTF. The chain has TRBV2 and TRBJ2-6, with D perhaps TRBD2 (5 bases). V lost 8 bases, J lost 4 bases, and 12 bases lay in between. The CDR3 contains 14 residues. Per the germline V gene, CDR1 is SNHLY and CDR2 is FYNNEI.

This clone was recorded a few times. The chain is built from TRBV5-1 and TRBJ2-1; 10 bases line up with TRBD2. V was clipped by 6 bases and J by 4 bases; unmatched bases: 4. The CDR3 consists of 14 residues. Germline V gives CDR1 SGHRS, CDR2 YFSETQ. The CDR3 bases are TGCGCCAGCAACCCTAGCGGGGGTTACAATGAGCAGTTCTTC. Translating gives CASNPSGGYNEQFF.

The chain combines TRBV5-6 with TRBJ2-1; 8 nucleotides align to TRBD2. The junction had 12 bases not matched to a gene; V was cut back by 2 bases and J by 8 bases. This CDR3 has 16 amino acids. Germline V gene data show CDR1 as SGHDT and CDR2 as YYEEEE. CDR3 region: CASSFTTSGLSDEQFF. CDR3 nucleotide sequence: TGTGCCAGCAGCTTCACCACTAGCGGCTTATCGGATGAGCAGTTCTTC.

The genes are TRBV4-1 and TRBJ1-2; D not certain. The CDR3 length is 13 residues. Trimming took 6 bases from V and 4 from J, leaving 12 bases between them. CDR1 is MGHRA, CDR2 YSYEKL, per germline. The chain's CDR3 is CASSLEGGYGYTF. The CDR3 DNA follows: TGCGCCAGCAGTCTAGAGGGCGGCTATGGCTACACCTTC.

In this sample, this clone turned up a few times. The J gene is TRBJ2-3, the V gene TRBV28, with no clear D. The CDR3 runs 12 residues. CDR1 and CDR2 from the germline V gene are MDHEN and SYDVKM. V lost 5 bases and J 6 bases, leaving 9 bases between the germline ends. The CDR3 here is CASSRRRDTQYF. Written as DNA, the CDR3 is TGTGCCAGCAGTCGCCGCAGGGATACGCAGTATTTT.

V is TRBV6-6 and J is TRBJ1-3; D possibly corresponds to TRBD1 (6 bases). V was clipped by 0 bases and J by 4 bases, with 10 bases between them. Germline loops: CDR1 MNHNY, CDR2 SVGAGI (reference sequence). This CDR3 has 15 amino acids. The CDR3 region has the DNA TGTGCCAGCAGTTACTCTACGGGGGGCGGAAACACCATATATTTT. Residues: CASSYSTGGGNTIYF.

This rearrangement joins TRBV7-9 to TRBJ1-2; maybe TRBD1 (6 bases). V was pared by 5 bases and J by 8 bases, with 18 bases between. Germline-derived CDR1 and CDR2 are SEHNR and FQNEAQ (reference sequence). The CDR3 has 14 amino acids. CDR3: CASSRDIRDGGYTF. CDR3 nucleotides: TGTGCCAGCAGCCGGGACATTCGAGACGGGGGCTACACCTTC.

The CDR3 reads CASSQETGGGGYGYTF. The DNA of the CDR3 is TGCGCCAGCAGCCAAGAGACAGGGGGCGGCGGCTATGGCTACACCTTC. This chain links TRBV4-1 with TRBJ1-2; TRBD1 matches at 10 bases. This CDR3 contains 16 residues. V was clipped by 0 bases and J by 4 bases; unmatched bases: 5. Germline CDR1 MGHRA, CDR2 YSYEKL.

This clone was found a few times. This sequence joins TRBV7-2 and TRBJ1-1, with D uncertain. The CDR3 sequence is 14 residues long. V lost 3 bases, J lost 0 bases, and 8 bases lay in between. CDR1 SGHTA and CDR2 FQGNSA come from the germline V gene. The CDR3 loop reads CASSFSPMNTEAFF. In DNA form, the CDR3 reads TGTGCCAGCAGCTTTTCTCCTATGAACACTGAAGCTTTCTTT.

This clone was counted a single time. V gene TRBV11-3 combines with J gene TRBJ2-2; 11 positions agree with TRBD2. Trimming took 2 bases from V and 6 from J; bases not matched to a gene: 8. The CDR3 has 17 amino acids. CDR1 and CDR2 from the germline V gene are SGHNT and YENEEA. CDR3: CASSLRSGRAFAGELFF. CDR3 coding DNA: TGTGCCAGCAGCTTACGTAGCGGGAGGGCCTTCGCCGGGGAGCTGTTTTTT.

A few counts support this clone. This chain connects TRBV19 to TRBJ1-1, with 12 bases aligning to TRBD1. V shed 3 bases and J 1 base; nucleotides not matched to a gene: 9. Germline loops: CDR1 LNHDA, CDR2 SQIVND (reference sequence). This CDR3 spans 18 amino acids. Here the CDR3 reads CASSIGPGQGARNTEAFF. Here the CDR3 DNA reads TGTGCCAGTAGTATCGGGCCGGGACAGGGGGCGCGGAACACTGAAGCTTTCTTT.

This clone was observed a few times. In nucleotides, the CDR3 is TGCGCCAGCAGCTTGGACCGCGATGCGCAGTATTTT. Protein sequence: CASSLDRDAQYF. V gene TRBV5-1 combines with J gene TRBJ2-3, with D hard to call. The CDR3 has 12 amino acids. Germline V gene data show CDR1 as SGHRS and CDR2 as YFSETQ. V lost 0 bases and J lost 10, with 9 bases in between.

In DNA form, the CDR3 reads TGTGCCAGCAGATCTGACTATGGCTACACCTTC. Translation gives CASRSDYGYTF. The chain recombines TRBV28 with TRBJ1-2; D unresolved. The V and J ends lost 6 bases and 3 bases respectively, with 5 bases between them. This CDR3 has 11 amino acids. Germline CDR1 MDHEN, CDR2 SYDVKM.

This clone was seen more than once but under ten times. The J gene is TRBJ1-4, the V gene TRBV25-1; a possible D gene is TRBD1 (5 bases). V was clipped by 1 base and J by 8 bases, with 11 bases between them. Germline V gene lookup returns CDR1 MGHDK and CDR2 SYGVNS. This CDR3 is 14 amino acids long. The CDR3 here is CASSESGGTEKLFF. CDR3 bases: TGTGCCAGCAGTGAATCGGGGGGAACAGAAAAACTGTTTTTT.

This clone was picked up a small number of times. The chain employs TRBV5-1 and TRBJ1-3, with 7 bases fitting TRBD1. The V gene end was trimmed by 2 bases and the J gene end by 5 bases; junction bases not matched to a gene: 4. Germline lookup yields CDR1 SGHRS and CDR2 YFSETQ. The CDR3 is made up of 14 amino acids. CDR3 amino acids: CASSFTGERNTIYF. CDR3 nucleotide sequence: TGCGCCAGCAGCTTTACAGGGGAGAGAAACACCATATATTTT.